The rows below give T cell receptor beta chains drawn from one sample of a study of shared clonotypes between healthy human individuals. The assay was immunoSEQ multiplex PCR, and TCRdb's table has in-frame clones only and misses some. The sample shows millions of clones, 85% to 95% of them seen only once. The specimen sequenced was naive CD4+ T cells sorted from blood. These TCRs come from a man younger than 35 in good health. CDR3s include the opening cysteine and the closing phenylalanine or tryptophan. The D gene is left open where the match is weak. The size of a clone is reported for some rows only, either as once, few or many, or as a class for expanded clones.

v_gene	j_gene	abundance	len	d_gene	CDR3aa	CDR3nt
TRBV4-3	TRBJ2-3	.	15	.	CASSQLGGGTDTQYF	TGCGCCAGCAGCCAATTAGGGGGGGGCACAGATACGCAGTATTTT
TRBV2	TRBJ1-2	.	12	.	CASSQTNYGYTF	TGTGCCAGCAGTCAAACTAACTATGGCTACACCTTC
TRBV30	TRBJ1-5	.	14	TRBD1	CAWRTQGINQPQHF	TGTGCCTGGAGGACACAGGGGATTAATCAGCCCCAGCATTTT
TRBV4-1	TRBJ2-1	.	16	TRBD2	CASSQGGTTRYNEQFF	TGCGCCAGCAGCCAAGGAGGGACTACCCGTTACAATGAGCAGTTCTTC
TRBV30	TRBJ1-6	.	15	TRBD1	CAWSGQAPTYSPLHF	TGTGCCTGGAGCGGACAGGCCCCTACGTATTCACCCCTCCACTTT
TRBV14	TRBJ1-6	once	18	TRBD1	CASSGESTGTAYNSPLHF	TGTGCCAGCAGCGGGGAGTCGACCGGGACAGCTTATAATTCACCCCTCCACTTT
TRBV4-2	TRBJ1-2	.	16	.	CASSQGLGGDNYGYTF	TGTGCCAGCAGCCAAGGGCTCGGAGGGGATAACTATGGCTACACCTTC
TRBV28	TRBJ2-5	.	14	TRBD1	CASRERTGIETQYF	TGTGCCAGCAGGGAAAGGACAGGCATAGAGACCCAGTACTTC
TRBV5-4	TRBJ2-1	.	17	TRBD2	CASSPQLLAGINNEQFF	TGTGCCAGCAGCCCCCAACTGCTAGCGGGGATTAACAATGAGCAGTTCTTC
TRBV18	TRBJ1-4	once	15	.	CASSQGGASNEKLFF	TGTGCCAGCTCCCAGGGTGGGGCTTCTAATGAAAAACTGTTTTTT
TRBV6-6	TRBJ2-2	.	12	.	CASSYLAGELFF	TGTGCCAGCAGTTATCTGGCCGGGGAGCTGTTTTTT
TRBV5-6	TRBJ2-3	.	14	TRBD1	CASSLARGRDTQYF	TGTGCCAGCAGCTTGGCTAGGGGGCGGGATACGCAGTATTTT
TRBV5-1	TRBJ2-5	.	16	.	CASSPGSSDKQETQYF	TGCGCCAGCAGCCCCGGCTCTTCGGACAAACAAGAGACCCAGTACTTC
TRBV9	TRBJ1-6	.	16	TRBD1	CASSDARDRDNSPLHF	TGTGCCAGCAGCGACGCCCGGGACAGGGACAATTCACCCCTCCACTTT
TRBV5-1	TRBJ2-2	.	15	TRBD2	CASSLAGDSTGELFF	TGCGCCAGCAGCCTCGCGGGGGATAGCACCGGGGAGCTGTTTTTT
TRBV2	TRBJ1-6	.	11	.	CASSEQYPLHF	TGTGCCAGCAGTGAACAATACCCCCTCCACTTT
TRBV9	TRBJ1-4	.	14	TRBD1	CASSRTGTNEKLFF	TGTGCCAGCAGCCGGACAGGGACTAATGAAAAACTGTTTTTT
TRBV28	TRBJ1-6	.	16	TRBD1	CASNPPGGWDNSPLHF	TGTGCCAGCAATCCCCCAGGGGGCTGGGATAATTCACCCCTCCACTTT
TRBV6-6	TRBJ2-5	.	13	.	CASSQLVRETQYF	TGTGCCAGCAGCCAACTAGTCCGCGAGACCCAGTACTTC
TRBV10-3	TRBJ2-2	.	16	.	CAITAFFGSPTGELFF	TGTGCCATCACTGCTTTTTTCGGGAGTCCCACCGGGGAGCTGTTTTTT
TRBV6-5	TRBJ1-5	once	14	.	CASSYHKFDQPQHF	TGTGCCAGCAGTTACCACAAGTTCGACCAGCCCCAGCATTTT
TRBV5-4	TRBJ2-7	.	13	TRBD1	CASSETGGNEQYF	TGTGCCAGCAGCGAAACAGGGGGCAACGAGCAGTACTTC
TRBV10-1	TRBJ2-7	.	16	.	CASSRHRDSGAYEQYF	TGCGCCAGCAGTCGACACCGGGACTCAGGAGCCTACGAGCAGTACTTC
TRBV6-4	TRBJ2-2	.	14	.	CASSQQGGTGELFF	TGTGCCAGCAGTCAACAGGGCGGCACCGGGGAGCTGTTTTTT
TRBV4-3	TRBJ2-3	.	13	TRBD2	CASSQGLADTQYF	TGCGCCAGCAGCCAAGGACTAGCGGATACGCAGTATTTT
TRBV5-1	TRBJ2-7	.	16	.	CASSLVAGDRTSEQYF	TGCGCCAGCAGCTTGGTTGCGGGGGACAGGACGTCCGAGCAGTACTTC
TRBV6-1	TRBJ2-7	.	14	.	CASNIIKGGYEQYF	TGTGCCAGCAATATTATTAAGGGTGGCTACGAGCAGTACTTC
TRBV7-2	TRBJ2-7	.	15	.	CASSFDRLSSYEQYF	TGTGCCAGCAGCTTCGACAGGTTAAGCTCCTACGAGCAGTACTTC
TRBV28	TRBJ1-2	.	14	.	CASMPGNPYYGYTF	TGTGCCAGCATGCCGGGCAACCCGTACTATGGCTACACCTTC
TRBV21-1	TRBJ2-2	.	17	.	CASRCPQGATYTGELFF	TGTGCCAGCAGGTGTCCACAGGGGGCGACGTACACCGGGGAGCTGTTTTTT
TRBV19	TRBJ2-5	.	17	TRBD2	CASSSQLLAGTQETQYF	TGTGCCAGTAGTTCACAACTCCTAGCGGGCACTCAAGAGACCCAGTACTTC
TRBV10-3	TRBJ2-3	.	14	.	CAISESEGIDTQYF	TGTGCCATCAGTGAGTCTGAGGGGATAGATACGCAGTATTTT
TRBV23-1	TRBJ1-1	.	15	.	CASSHRFDELTEAFF	TGCGCCAGCAGTCACAGGTTCGACGAACTAACTGAAGCTTTCTTT
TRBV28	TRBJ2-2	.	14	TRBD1	CATLTGGGIGELFF	TGTGCCACTTTGACAGGGGGCGGTATCGGGGAGCTGTTTTTT
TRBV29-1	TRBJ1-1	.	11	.	CSVEDPGSAFF	TGCAGCGTTGAAGATCCGGGGTCAGCTTTCTTT
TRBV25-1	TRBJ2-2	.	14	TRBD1	CASKVQGDTGELFF	TGTGCCAGCAAAGTACAGGGGGACACCGGGGAGCTGTTTTTT
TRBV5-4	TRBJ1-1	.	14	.	CASSLDTANTEAFF	TGTGCCAGCAGCTTGGATACAGCGAACACTGAAGCTTTCTTT